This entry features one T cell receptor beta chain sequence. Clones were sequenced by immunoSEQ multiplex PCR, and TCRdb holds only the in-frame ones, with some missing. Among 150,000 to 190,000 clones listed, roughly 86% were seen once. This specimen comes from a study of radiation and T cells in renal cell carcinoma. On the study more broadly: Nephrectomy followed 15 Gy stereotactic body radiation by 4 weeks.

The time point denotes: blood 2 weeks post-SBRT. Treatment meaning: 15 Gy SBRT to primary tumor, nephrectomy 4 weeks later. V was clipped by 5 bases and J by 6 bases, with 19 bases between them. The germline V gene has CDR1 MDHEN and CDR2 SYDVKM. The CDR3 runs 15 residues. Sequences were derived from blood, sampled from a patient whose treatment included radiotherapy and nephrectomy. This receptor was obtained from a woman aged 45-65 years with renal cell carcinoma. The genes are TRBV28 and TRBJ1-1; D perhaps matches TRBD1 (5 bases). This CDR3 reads CASSPREGELAEAFF. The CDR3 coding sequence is TGTGCCAGCAGTCCCCGTGAAGGGGAGTTAGCTGAAGCTTTCTTT.